This is a list of T cell receptor beta chains from one sample in a study of post-analysis software for immune sequencing data. From the PCR reads, TCRdb called clonotypes with MiXCR, one entry per CDR3 protein. The sample yields fewer than 550,000 distinct CDR3 sequences, under 40% seen once. Sequences were obtained from blood. The source is a girl aged 2-17 years with multiple sclerosis. Each CDR3 is given with its conserved first and last residue. D genes are given only for firm matches. Only part of the rows carry a size: once, few, many, or a class if the clone is expanded.

j_call v_call clone_size d_call cdr3_nt cdr3_aa
TRBJ2-3 TRBV20-1 . . TGCAGTGCTAGCAAAAGTGAGGGGACAGATACGCAGTATTTT CSASKSEGTDTQYF
TRBJ2-1 TRBV5-1 . . TGCGCCAGCAGCTCGAACGACCCGAAAGCCTACAATGAGCAGTTCTTC CASSSNDPKAYNEQFF
TRBJ2-6 TRBV4-1 . . TGCGCCAGCAGCCAAGGCCTCGTTGGAGGGGGCTCTGGGGCCAACGTCCTGACTTTC CASSQGLVGGGSGANVLTF
TRBJ2-7 TRBV18 . . TGTGCCAGCTCATCTCGGGTAGAACCCTACGAGCAGTACTTC CASSSRVEPYEQYF
TRBJ1-5 TRBV10-3 few . TGTGCCATCAGTGAGTCGGACGGGAGCAATCAGCCCCAGCATTTT CAISESDGSNQPQHF
TRBJ2-1 TRBV14 . TRBD1 TGTGCCAGCAGCCTCGGACAGGGGGCCTTCGGTGAGCAGTTCTTC CASSLGQGAFGEQFF
TRBJ2-5 TRBV3-1 . . TGTGCCAGCAGCCGACAAAGACAAGAGACCCAGTACTTC CASSRQRQETQYF
TRBJ1-2 TRBV28 . . TGTGCCAGCAGTGCTAGGACAGCTGCTAACTATGGCTACACCTTC CASSARTAANYGYTF
TRBJ2-6 TRBV6-6 . . TGTGCCAGCAGATCAGTCCAGACCTCTGGGGCCAACGTCCTGACTTTC CASRSVQTSGANVLTF
TRBJ2-3 TRBV11-2 . . TGTGCCAGCAGCTTAGGACAGCGTCGACAAAGGGATACGCAGTATTTT CASSLGQRRQRDTQYF
TRBJ2-6 TRBV6-1 . . TGTGCCAGCAGTGAAGGCACCCACTCCAGCGTCCTGACTTTC CASSEGTHSSVLTF
TRBJ2-1 TRBV20-1 few TRBD2 TGCAGTGCTAGGGTAGCGGGGGGGCCCCCTTACAATGAGCAGTTCTTC CSARVAGGPPYNEQFF
TRBJ2-5 TRBV7-9 few . TGTGCCAGCAGCTCCCCTTTGGCCTTCCAAGAGACCCAGTACTTC CASSSPLAFQETQYF
TRBJ2-3 TRBV15 many TRBD1 TGTGCCACCAGCATCCTCCGGGACAGGGGAGGGGATACGCAGTATTTT CATSILRDRGGDTQYF
TRBJ2-3 TRBV24-1 . TRBD1 TGTGCCACCAGTGGTCAGGGGGCTGCAGATACGCAGTATTTT CATSGQGAADTQYF